This TCR beta chain was sequenced for a study of CD8+CD57+ T cells in acquired aplastic anemia. This clonotype was observed a few times. The CDR3 runs 14 residues. The V gene's germline CDR1 is DFQATT and CDR2 SNEGSKA (reference sequence). The V and J ends lost 3 bases and 4 bases respectively, with 16 bases between them. Genomic DNA was employed as the template in profiling TCR beta VDJ and CDR3. TCRdb re-derived calls from the reads in MiXCR, one entry per CDR3 protein. The repertoire has 310,000 or so distinct CDR3 sequences, roughly 61% of them found once; the top ten carry 1.3%. CD8+CD57+ cell expansion, shown by flow cytometry, had occurred in the patients selected for sequencing.

Sequenced sample: sorted CD4+, CD8+, or CD8+CD57+ T cells (not recorded which) from PBMCs. V is TRBV20-1 and J is TRBJ2-7; D gene ambiguous. The sequence derives from a human donor with aplastic anemia. DNA for the CDR3: TGCAGTGCTAGCCTTAGTCTCGGGTCATACGAGCAGTACTTC. This translates into CSASLSLGSYEQYF.